The clone carrying this T cell receptor beta chain showed up many times. This entry is derived from a study of human T cells and chemical hapten exposure. Study at large: Alopecia areata, totalis or universalis affected patients, mainly female. Variability of per-sample TCR yields stemmed mainly from small differences in pooled library volume.

Each CDR3 protein is one row after TCRdb ran MiXCR on the RACE reads. The repertoire holds roughly 90,000 distinct CDR3 sequences, with roughly 10% as singletons. Described time point: patch test 3, about 24 weeks after DPC sensitization. Treatment meaning: therapeutic diphenylcyclopropenone sensitization with weekly scalp DPC. Venepuncture was done earlier than the placement of each patch test. Germline assignment: CDR1 MNHEY and CDR2 SVGAGI. V lost 6 bases, J lost 0 bases, and 8 bases stayed unmatched. This CDR3 is 18 amino acids long. Sample: whole blood, taken in connection with sensitization to the hapten diphenylcyclopropenone (DPC). This clonotype was obtained from a young woman with alopecia areata. Some clones in this sample may be carry-over from other donors' samples. The V gene is TRBV6-5, the J gene TRBJ2-1; 13 bases are shared with TRBD2. The CDR3 here is CASRRLAGGLSSYNEQFF. The CDR3 DNA follows: TGTGCCAGCAGACGACTAGCGGGGGGCCTAAGCTCCTACAATGAGCAGTTCTTC.